This T cell receptor (beta chain) is from a study of blood T cell repertoires in COVID-19. At the level of the study: The origin of the acute and convalescent COVID-19 samples was the United States, Italy and Spain. PBMCs, B-cell-depleted T cells, or T cells were the source of the cDNA or gDNA that made up the material.

Clones were read by immunoSEQ multiplex PCR, and TCRdb kept only the in-frame ones, dropping some. The data show around 68,000 clones, with 89% seen just once and about 8.1% held by the top ten. CDR3 size: 13 residues. Germline lookup yields CDR1 SGHTA and CDR2 FQGNSA. The V gene end was trimmed by 6 bases and the J gene end by 3 bases; junction bases not matched to a gene: 4. A single count supports this clone. V is TRBV7-2 and J is TRBJ1-2; the match to TRBD1 covers 7 bases. The TCR was taken from a man over 45 with active COVID-19. Sequenced material: peripheral blood. CDR3 in amino acids: CASSPTGDYGYTF. For the CDR3, the DNA is TGTGCCAGCAGTCCTACAGGGGACTATGGCTACACCTTC.